Following are 2 T cell receptor beta chains from one sample sequenced in a study of CD4+ T cells in melanoma. TCRdb keeps only in-frame clones here, not all; method: immunoSEQ multiplex PCR. Of 110,000 to 150,000 clones listed, about nine tenths are singletons. The receptors come from a human donor with melanoma.

The chain employs TRBV6-9 and TRBJ1-2; D not resolved. Germline V gene sequence: CDR1 MNHGY, CDR2 SVAAGI. The CDR3 extends over 12 amino acids. Trimming cost V 5 bases and J 4 bases, with 8 bases left between them. Written as DNA, the CDR3 is TGTGCCAGCAGTCCAGATGTCTATGGCTACACCTTC. It yields the protein CASSPDVYGYTF.

The CDR3 spells CASSLRAGADGYTF. Here the CDR3 DNA reads TGCGCCAGCAGCTTGAGAGCAGGGGCCGATGGCTACACCTTC. This chain connects TRBV5-1 to TRBJ1-2, with D possibly TRBD1 on 6 matching bases. This CDR3 is built from 14 residues. Germline V CDR1 and CDR2: SGHRS, YFSETQ. V shed 1 base and J shed 6 bases, with 13 bases lying between them.